The 19 T cell receptor beta chains given below trace back to one sample, sequenced in a study of T cells in Graves' hyperthyroidism and ophthalmopathy (dated 2019 in TCRdb). The library was made by multiplex PCR. Sequencing used an Illumina HiSeq 2000. TCR beta CDR3 regions were amplified from RNA transcripts. For the first round of RT-PCR on the TCR CDR3, the HTBI primer set was used together with the Qiagen OneStep RT-PCR kit. TCRdb reworked the public reads: Q25 trimming with fastp, MiXCR clone assembly, productive beta chains retained. Rows with a matching CDR3 protein are joined into one entry that keeps the most common DNA and genes. Here the sample has roughly 290,000 distinct CDR3 sequences; 15% to 20% occur a single time. Jointly, the top ten make up less than 70% of the sample. Input material: blood. All receptors come from an older woman with Graves' ophthalmopathy.

This clonotype was detected many times. The chain employs TRBV20-1 and TRBJ2-2; D gene ambiguous. The CDR3 sequence is 13 residues long. The germline gives CDR1 DFQATT, CDR2 SNEGSKA (reference sequence). V lost 4 bases, J lost 3 bases, and 9 bases lay in between. CDR3 coding DNA: TGCAGTGCTACGCGTGGAGACACCGGGGAGCTGTTTTTT. It specifies CSATRGDTGELFF.

Here the CDR3 DNA reads TGTGCCAGCAGTTTAAGGCGCAGGGACAATGAGCAGTTCTTC. Translation gives CASSLRRRDNEQFF. V is TRBV27 and J is TRBJ2-1; maybe TRBD1 (5 bases). Germline-derived CDR1 and CDR2 are MNHEY and SMNVEV (reference sequence). The CDR3 has 14 amino acids. Deletions cut 2 bases from V and 5 bases from J, with 10 bases between.

In this sample, this clonotype turned up many times. The chain combines TRBV5-1 with TRBJ2-6, with D perhaps TRBD2 (5 bases). The germline V gene has CDR1 SGHRS and CDR2 YFSETQ. The CDR3 covers 17 residues. Deletions cut 2 bases from V and 0 bases from J, with 12 bases between. CDR3 sequence: CASSLRTPSSGANVLTF. In DNA, the CDR3 is TGCGCCAGCAGCTTACGGACTCCAAGCTCTGGGGCCAACGTCCTGACTTTC.

The table lists this clonotype with many counts. V usage is TRBV5-1 and J usage is TRBJ1-5, with D hard to call. Germline V gene data show CDR1 as SGHRS and CDR2 as YFSETQ. The CDR3 contains 15 residues. Trimming removed 4 bases at V and 7 bases at J, with 18 bases between. The CDR3 region has the DNA TGCGCCAGCAGCCCCGCGGACTCCCGACTCCAGCCCCAGCATTTT. Translation gives CASSPADSRLQPQHF.

This clonotype was counted a few times. The CDR3 here is CASIWTSGSHEQYF. In nucleotides, the CDR3 is TGTGCCAGCATCTGGACTAGCGGGAGCCACGAGCAGTACTTC. The gene calls are TRBV6-1 and TRBJ2-7; 13 nucleotides line up with TRBD2. V shed 7 bases and J 5 bases; nucleotides not matched to a gene: 5. The CDR3 has 14 amino acids. Germline V gene data show CDR1 as MNHNS and CDR2 as SASEGT.

There are many counts of this clonotype. V gene TRBV5-8 combines with J gene TRBJ2-7; D gene ambiguous. The CDR3 has 14 residues. Germline CDR1 and CDR2: SGHTS and YDEGEE. The germline V and J ends were trimmed by 0 bases and 9 bases, with 16 bases remaining between them. DNA of the CDR3: TGTGCCAGCAGCTTGGATCCTACCCCGCCGGTGCAGTACTTC. Its translation is CASSLDPTPPVQYF.

This clonotype was counted at least ten times. The chain couples TRBV20-1 to TRBJ2-7; D gene uncertain. CDR1 is DFQATT, CDR2 SNEGSKA, per germline (reference sequence). This CDR3 comprises 14 residues. V was clipped by 0 bases and J by 0 bases, with 9 bases between them. CDR3 nucleotide sequence: TGCAGTGCTAGAGATTCGAGACTCTCCTACGAGCAGTACTTC. Residues: CSARDSRLSYEQYF.

This clonotype was detected a few times. The chain recombines TRBV5-8 with TRBJ2-1; TRBD1 matches 12 bases. The CDR3 is 15 residues long. With 4 bases clipped from V and 10 bases from J, the junction kept 9 bases outside the gene matches. Germline V lookup: CDR1 SGHTS, CDR2 YDEGEE. The CDR3 nucleotides are TGTGCCAGCAGCCTGCCGGGGACAGGGGGCGGAGAGCAGTTCTTC. This encodes CASSLPGTGGGEQFF.

The sample holds many counts of this clonotype. The chain recombines TRBV18 with TRBJ2-5, with D possibly called TRBD1 or TRBD2 (5 bases each). The V end lost 3 bases, the J end lost 4 bases, and 9 bases lay between the germline ends. Germline V CDR1 and CDR2: KGHSH, LQKENI. The CDR3 is made up of 13 amino acids. CDR3 DNA: TGTGCCAGCTCACCGTTTGGGGGAGAGACCCAGTACTTC. Translation: CASSPFGGETQYF. Full variable domain (missing parts from reference TRBV18 and TRBJ2-5): NAGVMQNPRHLVRRRGQEARLRCSPMKGHSHVYWYRQLPEEGLKFMVYLQKENIIDESGMPKERFSAEFPKEGPSILRIQQVVRGDSAAYFCASSPFGGETQYFGPGTRLLVL.

This clonotype was seen many times. The rearrangement uses TRBV7-8 and TRBJ1-2; D perhaps matches TRBD1 (5 bases). Looked up from germline, CDR1 is SGHVS and CDR2 is FQNEAQ. The CDR3 covers 12 residues. Trimming left V 1 base short and J 9 bases short, with 9 bases between. The CDR3 DNA reads TGTGCCAGCAGCTTAGAGGGGATTAGCTACACCTTC. This translates into CASSLEGISYTF.

This clonotype was observed many times. The chain uses TRBV5-1 and TRBJ2-3; D possibly corresponds to TRBD2 (5 bases). The CDR3 spans 16 residues. The V end was cut by 4 bases, the J end by 2 bases, with 17 bases between. In germline, CDR1 is SGHRS, CDR2 YFSETQ. The CDR3: CASSPGGRGVTDTQYF. CDR3 in DNA: TGCGCCAGCAGCCCGGGCGGTCGGGGTGTCACAGATACGCAGTATTTT.

This clonotype was found many times. This sequence joins TRBV28 and TRBJ2-1, with D unclear. Trimming took off 0 bases at V and 0 bases at J, with 9 bases between the two ends. The length of the CDR3 is 16 residues. Germline V gene sequence: CDR1 MDHEN, CDR2 SYDVKM. The CDR3 DNA reads as TGTGCCAGCAGTTTATGGAGAACTGCCTCCTACAATGAGCAGTTCTTC. Translated: CASSLWRTASYNEQFF.

The rearrangement uses TRBV5-1 and TRBJ1-2; 10 bases align to TRBD1. The CDR3 covers 15 residues. The germline V gene has CDR1 SGHRS and CDR2 YFSETQ. V was clipped by 4 bases and J by 4 bases; unmatched bases: 7. CDR3 nucleotides: TGCGCCAGCAGCACGGGACAGGGGAGTAGCTATGGCTACACCTTC. Its translation: CASSTGQGSSYGYTF.

This clonotype has a count of ten or more. The rearrangement joins TRBV20-1 to TRBJ1-1, with 7 bases lining up with TRBD1. The germline CDR1 and CDR2 sequences are DFQATT and SNEGSKA (reference sequence). The CDR3 length is 14 residues. V lost 6 bases and J lost 4; bases outside the gene matches: 11. CDR3 coding DNA: TGCAGTGCGGGTAGGGGGCGACCGGGCACTGAAGCTTTCTTT. It encodes CSAGRGRPGTEAFF.

This clonotype was recorded many times. The V and J genes are TRBV28 and TRBJ2-7; TRBD2 aligns across 7 bases. This CDR3 spans 14 amino acids. Unmatched junction bases numbered 12, after V lost 7 bases and J lost 6 bases. Germline V gives CDR1 MDHEN, CDR2 SYDVKM. CDR3 in DNA: TGTGCCAGCATCCTATCGGGCGGGAGAGGCGAGCAGTACTTC. This codes for CASILSGGRGEQYF.

The table lists this clonotype with a few counts. The chain joins TRBV28 to TRBJ1-5; 7 bases line up with TRBD1. Germline lookup yields CDR1 MDHEN and CDR2 SYDVKM. This CDR3 comprises 15 residues. J gave up 2 bases and V 2 bases, and 3 bases lay outside the gene matches. In DNA form, the CDR3 reads TGTGCCAGCAGTTTAACAACAGGGGGCAATCAGCCCCAGCATTTT. Translating gives CASSLTTGGNQPQHF.

The gene calls are TRBV9 and TRBJ2-1, with D unresolved. The germline CDR1 and CDR2 sequences are SGDLS and YYNGEE. V was trimmed by 0 bases and J by 4 bases, leaving 11 bases between them. The CDR3 sequence is 15 residues long. In DNA, the CDR3 is TGTGCCAGCAGCGTAGTAACGGCTGCATACAATGAGCAGTTCTTC. It encodes CASSVVTAAYNEQFF.

This clonotype was seen at least ten times. The V and J genes are TRBV5-5 and TRBJ1-5, with no clear D. V was clipped by 3 bases and J by 3 bases, with 16 bases between them. CDR1 and CDR2 from the germline V gene are SGHKS and YYEKEE (reference sequence). This CDR3 has 16 residues. The CDR3 here is CASSSPDGANNQPQHF. DNA of the CDR3: TGTGCCAGCAGCTCGCCTGACGGAGCGAACAATCAGCCCCAGCATTTT.

This clonotype was seen many times. The V call is TRBV20-1, the J call TRBJ2-1; TRBD2 agrees at 11 bases. CDR3 size: 13 residues. Germline CDR1 and CDR2: DFQATT and SNEGSKA (reference sequence). J was trimmed by 5 bases and V by 6 bases; bases with no gene match: 3. The CDR3 DNA is TGCAGTGCGGAGGGACTAGCGGACAATGAGCAGTTCTTC. The encoded protein is CSAEGLADNEQFF.